This TCR beta chain was sequenced during a study of shared T cell receptors in the human thymus. Germline CDR1 and CDR2: SQVTM and ANQGSEA. CDR3 length equals 14 residues. Trimming stripped 0 bases from V and 1 base from J, with 10 bases between. The table came from immunoSEQ multiplex PCR; TCRdb's copy has only in-frame clones and leaves some out. The sample holds roughly 410,000 clones; over 90% are singletons and the top ten take roughly 0.02%. This chain links TRBV29-1 with TRBJ2-7, with D hard to call. Sequencing was performed on thymocytes. The TCR sequence derives from a human donor. The CDR3 coding sequence is TGCAGCGTTGAAGATCTGGGCATTTCCTACGAGCAGTACTTC. Translated, it gives CSVEDLGISYEQYF.